Listed here are 9 T cell receptor beta chains from one sample, sequenced in a study of vaccination effects on CD4 cells after COVID-19 (dated by TCRdb to 2021 to 2024). The ViraFEST assay stimulated PBMC with viral peptide pools and then used TCR sequencing to identify antigen-specific CD4+ T cell clonotypes by expansion. After more than 9 days of culture, CD4+ T cells were isolated with the EasySep CD4+ T cell isolation kit. Negative nucleocapsid antibody results before and after vaccination confirmed that the healthy vaccine recipients had no prior SARS-CoV-2 infection. The method was the immunoSEQ multiplex PCR assay. TCRdb obtained this table from immuneACCESS and retained in-frame rearrangements with V and J assigned. These tables miss some clones; where compared with another copy, unresolved V genes account for less than half of the shortfall, and the remainder is unexplained. Across this sample there are tens of thousands of clones, with about four fifths seen only once. The ten largest clonotypes hold around 2.9% of the sample.

Antigens for these TCRs are unknown. Here the sequenced sample was CD4+ T cells from PBMCs cultured with HCoV-NL63 spike peptides, taken before COVID-19 vaccination. In light of the paper, this sample's cell subset or site label describes: HCoV-NL63 spike overlapping peptide pool stimulation. These receptors originate from a human donor who received a COVID-19 vaccine.

The chain recombines TRBV19 with TRBJ1-3, with D unclear. V was shortened by 4 bases and J by 3 bases, with 10 bases between the two germline ends. The germline V gene encodes CDR1 LNHDA and CDR2 SQIVND (reference sequence). The CDR3 consists of 14 residues. The CDR3 here is CASSRAPVGNTIYF. In DNA form, the CDR3 reads TGTGCCAGTAGTAGGGCGCCAGTTGGAAACACCATATATTTT.

The genes are TRBV30 and TRBJ1-1; D is unclear. The CDR3 is 13 residues long. Deletions cut 0 bases from V and 5 bases from J, with 10 bases between. CDR1 is GTSNPN and CDR2 is SVGIG in the germline V gene (reference sequence). CDR3 region: CAWSVLAGTEAFF. The CDR3 nucleotides are TGTGCCTGGAGTGTCCTGGCGGGAACTGAAGCTTTCTTT. Based on the CDR3 plus reference TRBV30 and TRBJ1-1, the full variable domain is SQTIHQWPATLVQPVGSPLSLECTVEGTSNPNLYWYRQAAGRGLQLLFYSVGIGQISSEVPQNLSASRPQDRQFILSSKKLLLSDSGFYLCAWSVLAGTEAFFGQGTRLTVV.

This clone appeared a few times. This chain joins TRBV7-2 and TRBJ2-4; 9 bases map to TRBD1. V trimming: 5 bases; J trimming: 3 bases; junction bases outside the gene matches: 2. In germline, CDR1 is SGHTA, CDR2 FQGNSA. The CDR3 is 14 amino acids. The CDR3 sequence is CASSTTGGKNIQYF. CDR3 nucleotide sequence: TGTGCCAGCAGCACGACAGGGGGCAAAAACATTCAGTACTTC.

The chain carries TRBV27 and TRBJ2-1, with D possibly matching TRBD2 (6 bases). CDR1 is MNHEY and CDR2 is SMNVEV in the germline V gene (reference sequence). This CDR3 is built from 17 residues. Trimming stripped 5 bases from V and 0 bases from J, with 17 bases between. CDR3 region: CASSPSPGVVSYNEQFF. Here the CDR3 DNA reads TGTGCCAGCAGTCCAAGCCCGGGGGTGGTCTCCTACAATGAGCAGTTCTTC.

This clone showed up just a few times. The CDR3 bases are TGTGCCAGCAGCCCCCCTTGGGGGGGCTACACCTTC. It encodes CASSPPWGGYTF. The chain uses TRBV7-2 and TRBJ1-2; the D gene is possibly TRBD1 (5 bases). The CDR3 is made up of 12 amino acids. Germline CDR1 is SGHTA and CDR2 is FQGNSA. V was trimmed by 5 bases and J by 8 bases, leaving 12 bases between them.

The V call is TRBV5-1, the J call TRBJ2-2; unclear D gene. CDR3 size: 12 residues. Germline CDR1 SGHRS, CDR2 YFSETQ. Trimming removed 7 bases from V and 2 bases from J, with 6 bases in between. Here the CDR3 DNA reads TGCGCCAGCCTAGACAACACCGGGGAGCTGTTTTTT. Residues: CASLDNTGELFF.

The rearrangement joins TRBV19 to TRBJ2-2; perhaps TRBD1 as D (6 bases). The CDR3 length is 15 residues. Trimming removed 1 base at V and 5 bases at J, with 11 bases between. Germline CDR1 reads LNHDA; CDR2 reads SQIVND (reference sequence). CDR3 in amino acids: CASSIGQVGTGELFF. The CDR3 coding sequence is TGTGCCAGTAGTATAGGACAGGTGGGGACCGGGGAGCTGTTTTTT.

The rearrangement links TRBV6-6 to TRBJ1-5, with 7 nucleotides matching TRBD1. Germline CDR1 MNHNY, CDR2 SVGAGI (reference sequence). CDR3 size: 16 residues. V shed 6 bases and J 4 bases; nucleotides not matched to a gene: 12. The chain's CDR3 is CASSAAPGQINQPQHF. CDR3 sequence (DNA): TGTGCCAGCAGCGCAGCTCCGGGACAGATTAATCAGCCCCAGCATTTT.

This clone was counted a few times. The genes are TRBV21-1 and TRBJ1-4. TRBV21-1 constitutes a pseudogene. The CDR3 totals 14 residues. CDR3 residues: CASSKAPLGEKLFF. The CDR3 coding sequence is TGTGCCAGCAGCAAAGCTCCCCTGGGGGAAAAACTGTTTTTT.